The clone carrying this T cell receptor beta chain was seen a few times. TCRdb passed the 5' RACE reads through MiXCR, listing each CDR3 protein once. The sample yields just over 350,000 distinct CDR3 sequences, 20% to 25% seen once. The source of the sample is a study of CD8 T cells in ankylosing spondylitis. Per the germline V gene, CDR1 is DFQATT and CDR2 is SNEGSKA (reference sequence). This CDR3 has 15 residues. The J segment lost 3 bases and the V segment lost 3 bases, leaving 9 bases of the junction unmatched. This receptor was taken from a male donor with ankylosing spondylitis or in good health (not recorded which). The rearrangement joins TRBV20-1 to TRBJ2-7; 9 bases map to TRBD1. Sequencing was carried out using blood, either unsorted or a sorted T cell fraction (not recorded which). The CDR3 bases are TGCAGTGCTAGGAGAAGACAGGGGGGTAACTACGAGCAGTACTTC. Protein: CSARRRQGGNYEQYF.